This entry lists 10 T cell receptor beta chains sequenced from one sample in a study of human T cells and chemical hapten exposure (dated by TCRdb to the early 2020s). According to the study, the label for this sample's time point signals: patch test 2, 6 weeks after DPC sensitization. Sample treatment or condition, as interpreted from the label and publication: therapeutic diphenylcyclopropenone sensitization with weekly scalp DPC. To prepare the library, RACE was applied. The data were produced on a NextSeq 500. The raw public data were reprocessed by TCRdb itself: fastp quality trimming at Q25, MiXCR clonotype calling, in-frame beta chains only. For every CDR3 protein sequence, its rows merge into one entry that carries the most common genes and DNA. Counted in this sample were 330,000 or so distinct CDR3 sequences; about 6% of them appeared once. The ten biggest clones cover around 6.1% of the sample.

The sequenced sample was whole blood, obtained in connection with sensitization to the hapten diphenylcyclopropenone (DPC). The receptors here all came from a woman under 30 with alopecia areata. Some clones in this sample may be carry-over from other donors' samples.

This clonotype came up a few times. V gene TRBV5-1 combines with J gene TRBJ2-3; TRBD1 agrees at 12 bases. The CDR3 is 15 amino acids. The trim removed 4 bases at V and 4 bases at J, leaving 4 bases unmatched. CDR1 is SGHRS, CDR2 YFSETQ, per germline. In DNA form, the CDR3 reads TGCGCCAGCAGCGAAGGGACAGGGGGCCCAGATACGCAGTATTTT. The encoded protein is CASSEGTGGPDTQYF.

This clonotype was seen at least ten times. The rearrangement uses TRBV7-6 and TRBJ1-6; maybe TRBD1 (5 bases). The V gene lost 2 bases and the J gene lost 9 bases, with 11 bases spanning the gap. CDR3 size: 14 residues. Germline V lookup: CDR1 SGHVS, CDR2 FNYEAQ. CDR3 sequence reads: CASSLQGWTSPLHF. The CDR3 DNA follows: TGTGCCAGCAGCTTACAGGGTTGGACTTCACCCCTCCACTTT.

This clonotype was detected ten times or more. The gene calls are TRBV6-4 and TRBJ2-3; 10 nucleotides match TRBD2. The CDR3 contains 15 residues. V dropped 5 bases and J dropped 5; count of bases not matched to a gene: 7. Germline-derived CDR1 and CDR2 are MRHNA and SNTAGT. The CDR3 bases are TGTGCCAGCAGTCCACTAGCGGGGTCCTTAGATACGCAGTATTTT. Translating gives CASSPLAGSLDTQYF.

The CDR3 loop is CASSNPGGSNEAFF. In DNA form, the CDR3 reads TGTGCCAGCAGTAATCCCGGGGGCTCTAATGAAGCTTTCTTT. The chain uses TRBV28 and TRBJ1-1; D perhaps matches TRBD1 (6 bases). Trimming removed 5 bases from V and 7 bases from J, with 17 bases in between. The CDR3 runs to 14 residues. Germline CDR1 is MDHEN and CDR2 is SYDVKM.

This clonotype was counted many times. The CDR3 spells CASRNDGTGPGDTQYF. CDR3 nucleotide sequence: TGTGCCAGCAGAAACGACGGGACAGGGCCCGGAGATACGCAGTATTTT. The chain recombines TRBV6-1 with TRBJ2-3; TRBD1 agrees at 9 bases. V lost 6 bases, J lost 5 bases, and 12 bases stayed unmatched. This CDR3 has 16 residues. Germline CDR1 is MNHNS and CDR2 is SASEGT.

In this sample, this clonotype turned up a few times. J is TRBJ1-4 and V is TRBV14, with a possible D match to TRBD1 (5 bases). V lost 4 bases and J lost 8, with 20 bases in between. The germline V gene has CDR1 SGHDN and CDR2 FVKESK. The CDR3 covers 16 residues. The CDR3 reads CASSPRGRSSGEKLFF. The CDR3 DNA sequence: TGTGCCAGCAGCCCCCGAGGGCGGTCCTCAGGGGAAAAACTGTTTTTT.

This clonotype has a handful of counts. The chain combines TRBV27 with TRBJ2-7; 12 positions agree with TRBD2. Germline CDR1 MNHEY, CDR2 SMNVEV (reference sequence). J lost 2 bases, V lost 5 bases, and 4 bases had no gene match. This CDR3 spans 15 amino acids. The DNA for the CDR3 is TGTGCCAGCAGTGAACTAGCGGGGGGTGCCTACGAGCAGTACTTC. Translated, it gives CASSELAGGAYEQYF.

This clonotype has a handful of counts. The rearrangement joins TRBV10-3 to TRBJ2-3; possibly TRBD1 for D (5 bases). The CDR3 has 14 amino acids. Germline loops: CDR1 ENHRY, CDR2 SYGVKD. Trimming took 0 bases from V and 3 from J, leaving 7 bases between them. CDR3 residues: CAISESRTTDTQYF. The DNA of the CDR3 is TGTGCCATCAGTGAGTCCAGGACAACAGATACGCAGTATTTT.

This clonotype came up a few times. The CDR3 coding sequence is TGTGCCATCCTAGAACCAGGGATTGAAGCTTTCTTT. Translating it yields CAILEPGIEAFF. The chain couples TRBV6-1 to TRBJ1-1; TRBD1 is a possible D gene (5 bases). Trimming left V 10 bases short and J 7 bases short, with 16 bases between. This CDR3 contains 12 residues. CDR1 is MNHNS and CDR2 is SASEGT in the germline V gene.

The genes are TRBV27 and TRBJ1-5; D remains unclear. V dropped 2 bases and J dropped 0 bases, with 11 bases sitting between them. Germline V gene sequence: CDR1 MNHEY, CDR2 SMNVEV (reference sequence). This CDR3 spans 16 amino acids. CDR3 protein: CASSLNLADSNQPQHF. The CDR3 bases are TGTGCCAGCAGTTTAAATCTGGCAGATAGCAATCAGCCCCAGCATTTT.